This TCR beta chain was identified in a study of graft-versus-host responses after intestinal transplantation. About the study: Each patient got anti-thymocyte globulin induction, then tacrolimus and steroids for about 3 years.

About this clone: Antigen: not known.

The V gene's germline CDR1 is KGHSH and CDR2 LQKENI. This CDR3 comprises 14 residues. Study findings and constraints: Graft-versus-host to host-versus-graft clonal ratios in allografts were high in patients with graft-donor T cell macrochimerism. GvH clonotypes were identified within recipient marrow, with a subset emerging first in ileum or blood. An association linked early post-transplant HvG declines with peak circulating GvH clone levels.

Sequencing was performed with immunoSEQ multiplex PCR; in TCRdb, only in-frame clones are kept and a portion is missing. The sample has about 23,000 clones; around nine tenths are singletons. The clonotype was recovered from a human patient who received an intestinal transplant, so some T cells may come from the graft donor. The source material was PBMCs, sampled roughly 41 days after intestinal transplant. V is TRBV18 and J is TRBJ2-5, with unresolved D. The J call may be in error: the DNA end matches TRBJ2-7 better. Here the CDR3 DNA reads TGTGCCAGCTCACCCTACTACGACTCCTACGAGCAGTACTTC. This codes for CASSPYYDSYEQYF.